This TCR beta chain appears in the sequencing data of a study of T cell responses to AZD1222 COVID-19 vaccine (dated by TCRdb to about 2021). About the investigation overall: AZD1222 recipients whose second dose came at about 4 weeks and those whose second dose came at about 12 weeks were combined into one group, since spike-specific TCR depth and breadth did not differ between the two schedules. Trial participants were enrolled by age into subgroups of 18-55, 56-69 and 70-plus years, and around 140, 26 and 57 TCR-sequenced participants, respectively, were included in these subgroups. TCR sequencing covered roughly 230 trial participants: approximately 200 given two doses of AZD1222 and some 25 given two doses of MenACWY control vaccine.

Summary of the overall study and its limitations: Participants were mostly white British and included more females than males, and it was suggested by the authors that clonal diversity may have been underestimated. Only 5 to 7 AZD1222 recipients were SARS-CoV-2 seropositive at baseline, limiting conclusions about previously exposed vaccinees. After two AZD1222 doses, spike-specific TCR breadth and depth were significantly higher than at day 0 and than in MenACWY recipients. In the small 56-69-year group, the increase in depth fell short of significance, most likely because of low power. CD4 TCRs associated with the vaccine covered the entire spike protein, and the dominant responses were in regions 160-218 and 743-854. Because no day 14 peak-response samples were available, repertoires were characterized only after the peak T cell response. Reportedly, close to half of the unique spike-specific TCRs recognized epitopes lying outside the regions that are mutated in the B.1.351 and B.1.1.7 variants.

Concerning this clone: There is no known antigen for this receptor. It has no much larger one-base neighbor in the sample; base qualities were not kept.

V is cut by 1 base and J by 0 bases, and the space between the germline ends is 10 bases. CDR1 and CDR2 were assigned from the germline V gene as SGHRS and YFSETQ. Inclusive of the bounding cysteine and phenylalanine, the CDR3 is 15 residues long. Only the CDR3 region is kept as DNA, spanning 45 bases read in frame from base 1. According to the study, the label for this sample's time point signals: baseline before first vaccination. Samples from vaccinated people were obtained from the UK trials COV001 and COV002, which included a single-blind randomized controlled phase 2/3 trial of AZD1222 (ChAdOx1 nCoV-19) in healthy adults. For TCRbeta chain sequencing, PBMC samples from trial participants were taken at day 0 and at day 28 after the second dose. The CDR3 regions of human TCRbeta chains were subjected to immunosequencing. Regarding the original processing steps: TCRs in the repertoires were compared against a reference library of SARS-CoV-2-specific TCRs that had been generated with the MIRA antigen-specificity platform. Breadth meant the fraction of unique TCRs that were SARS-CoV-2-associated, whereas depth meant the fraction of total T cells that were SARS-CoV-2-associated. Using the MIRA data, every spike-specific TCR was mapped to the spike region that the TCR reacted to and assigned to either a CD4 or a CD8 class. Log10-transformed breadth and depth values were compared by one-way ANOVA with Sidak's multiple comparisons tests. TCRdb carries this immuneACCESS record with in-frame sequences only. Its versions omit some clonotypes, under half of them owing to an unresolved V gene in the studies checked, with the rest unexplained. From that table come the V and J calls and clone size; the DNA was used to work out D and trimming. In this sample the table shows roughly 150,000 clones, about nine tenths of which occur a single time. Roughly 2.1% of the sample goes to the ten largest clones.

Source: peripheral blood, taken on day 0 of AZD1222 vaccination. The clonotype comes from an adult in good health. The sequence is built from TRBV5-1 and TRBJ1-1; TRBD1 could be the D gene, as 5 bases match. The CDR3 here reads CASSLSGAMNTEAFF. The DNA sequence reads TGCGCCAGCAGCTTGAGTGGGGCCATGAACACTGAAGCTTTCTTT.